This TCR beta chain was sequenced in a study of T cell clonotyping in hematopoietic cell transplantation. Whole-study results and caveats: CD4 and CD8 repertoire contributions could not be separated without sorting.

CDR1 is SGDLS, CDR2 YYNGEE, per germline. The ends were cut back, 3 bases at V and 1 base at J, with 14 bases in the middle. There are 15 residues in the CDR3. The table came from immunoSEQ multiplex PCR; TCRdb's copy has only in-frame clones and leaves some out. There are tens of thousands of clones in the sample; around 86% occur only once, and just under 6% lies in the top ten. Time point here: recipient sample about 28 days before transplant, after cytoreduction. Recipients were bled about 28 days pretransplant and at posttransplant days 30, 100, 180. A note on this clone: Its antigen is unidentified.

This sample comprised peripheral blood mononuclear cells, obtained before stem cell transplant. The chain recombines TRBV9 with TRBJ2-7; no reliable D call. The TCR comes from a man between 60 and 70 years old with biphenotypic leukemia. Some clones in this sample may be carry-over from other donors' samples. CDR3 bases: TGTGCCAGCAGCGCCACCACAGCTGCGTCCTACGAGCAGTACTTC. Encoded protein: CASSATTAASYEQYF.